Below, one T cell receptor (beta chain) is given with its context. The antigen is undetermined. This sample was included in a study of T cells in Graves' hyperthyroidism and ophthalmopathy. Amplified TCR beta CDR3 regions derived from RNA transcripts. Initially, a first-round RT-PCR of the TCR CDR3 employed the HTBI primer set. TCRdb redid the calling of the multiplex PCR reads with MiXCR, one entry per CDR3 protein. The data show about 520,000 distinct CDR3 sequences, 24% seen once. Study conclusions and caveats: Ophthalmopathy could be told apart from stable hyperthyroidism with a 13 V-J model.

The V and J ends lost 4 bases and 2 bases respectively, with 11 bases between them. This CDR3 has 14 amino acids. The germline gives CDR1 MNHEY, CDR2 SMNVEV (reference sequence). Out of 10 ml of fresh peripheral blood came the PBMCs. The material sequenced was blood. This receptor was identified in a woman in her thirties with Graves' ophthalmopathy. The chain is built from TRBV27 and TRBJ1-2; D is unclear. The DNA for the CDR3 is TGTGCCAGCAGTTCTGCCCTTGGGAACTATGGCTACACCTTC. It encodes CASSSALGNYGYTF.